This passage covers 11 T cell receptor beta chains from one sample sequenced in a study of blood T cell repertoires in COVID-19. Profiling relied on immunoSEQ multiplex PCR, and the TCRdb table lists in-frame clones only, not all of them. The repertoire consists of approximately 230,000 clones, with approximately 84% occurring once and the leading ten covering 15%. Source material: PBMCs or T cells enriched from blood (not recorded which). These receptors originate from a man in his forties who had recovered from COVID-19.

This clone was found once. This specimen includes other DNA sequences encoding the same CDR3. V usage is TRBV28 and J usage is TRBJ1-3; perhaps TRBD1 as D (5 bases). The CDR3 sequence is 15 residues long. Germline CDR1 MDHEN, CDR2 SYDVKM. V dropped 2 bases and J dropped 4 bases, with 12 bases sitting between them. CDR3 amino acids: CASSLGGARGNTIYF. As DNA, the CDR3 is TGTGCCAGCAGTTTAGGCGGGGCGCGGGGAAACACCATATATTTT. Complete variable domain (other parts from reference TRBV28 and TRBJ1-3): DVKVTQSSRYLVKRTGEKVFLECVQDMDHENMFWYRQDPGLGLRLIYFSYDVKMKEKGDIPEGYSVSREKKERFSLILESASTNQTSMYLCASSLGGARGNTIYFGEGSWLTVV.

The genes are TRBV7-2 and TRBJ1-1; D remains unclear. Germline CDR1 and CDR2: SGHTA and FQGNSA. The V and J ends lost 2 bases and 8 bases respectively, with 9 bases between them. This CDR3 contains 12 residues. The CDR3 sequence is CASSLLSREAFF. The CDR3 DNA sequence: TGTGCCAGCAGCTTACTCTCGAGGGAAGCTTTCTTT. The entire variable domain, with the rest obtained from reference TRBV7-2 and TRBJ1-1, is as follows: GAGVSQSPSNKVTEKGKDVELRCDPISGHTALYWYRQSLGQGLEFLIYFQGNSAPDKSGLPSDRFSAERTGGSVSTLTIQRTQQEDSAVYLCASSLLSREAFFGQGTRLTVV.

This clone appeared once. The CDR3 here is CASSYTGLAKNIQYF. DNA of the CDR3: TGTGCCAGCAGTTACACAGGGTTAGCCAAAAACATTCAGTACTTC. The V and J genes are TRBV6-2 or TRBV6-3 and TRBJ2-4; the D gene is possibly TRBD1 (6 bases). This CDR3 spans 15 amino acids. From germline, CDR1 is MNHEY and CDR2 SVGEGT. V lost 2 bases and J lost 0, with 8 bases in between.

The rearrangement links TRBV15 to TRBJ1-4; possibly TRBD1 for D (5 bases). Trimming pared 3 bases from V and 7 bases from J, leaving 15 bases between. CDR1 and CDR2 from the germline V gene are LNHNV and YYDKDF (reference sequence). The CDR3 is 15 residues long. CDR3 region: CATSRDTTLGEKLFF. The CDR3, as DNA: TGTGCCACCAGCAGGGACACGACATTGGGTGAAAAACTGTTTTTT.

V gene TRBV4-2 combines with J gene TRBJ2-1; D might be TRBD2 (6 bases). CDR1 is LGHNA and CDR2 is YNFKEQ in the germline V gene. The CDR3 has 16 amino acids. Trimming removed 6 bases from V and 8 bases from J, with 23 bases in between. The DNA for the CDR3 is TGTGCCAGCAGTTCCCTAGACAGTCCCCCGGGAGATGAGCAGTTCTTC. Protein: CASSSLDSPPGDEQFF.

The chain is built from TRBV28 and TRBJ2-2, with 9 bases lining up with TRBD1. V shed 7 bases and J 7 bases; nucleotides not matched to a gene: 10. Germline V gene lookup returns CDR1 MDHEN and CDR2 SYDVKM. This CDR3 spans 15 amino acids. This CDR3 reads CASTPGTGYGGELFF. CDR3 coding DNA: TGTGCCAGCACGCCCGGGACAGGGTACGGCGGGGAGCTGTTTTTT. Based on the CDR3 plus reference TRBV28 and TRBJ2-2, the full variable domain is DVKVTQSSRYLVKRTGEKVFLECVQDMDHENMFWYRQDPGLGLRLIYFSYDVKMKEKGDIPEGYSVSREKKERFSLILESASTNQTSMYLCASTPGTGYGGELFFGEGSRLTVL.

The CDR3 DNA sequence: TGTGCCAGCAGCTCCCGGACTAGCGGGGAATACAATGAGCAGTTCTTC. It specifies CASSSRTSGEYNEQFF. The chain couples TRBV7-3 to TRBJ2-1; 12 bases are a match to TRBD2. V was clipped by 4 bases and J by 4 bases; unmatched bases: 5. The CDR3 covers 16 residues. Germline lookup yields CDR1 SGHTA and CDR2 FQGTGA.

In its sample, this clone was seen a few times. This sequence joins TRBV28 and TRBJ1-6; no firm D call. The CDR3 runs 20 residues. CDR1 and CDR2 (germline): MDHEN, SYDVKM. V lost 4 bases and J lost 0, with 22 bases in between. CDR3 DNA: TGTGCCAGCAGTTGGGAGACGGGCCCAAGAACAAACTCCTATAATTCACCCCTCCACTTT. Translated, it gives CASSWETGPRTNSYNSPLHF.

The chain combines TRBV7-2 with TRBJ2-5; 9 bases map to TRBD2. The CDR3 is 15 residues long. Germline values: CDR1 SGHTA, CDR2 FQGNSA. Trimming removed 2 bases from V and 3 bases from J; junction bases left unmatched: 4. CDR3 DNA sequence: TGTGCCAGCAGCTTAAGCGGGGGGCAAAAAGAGACCCAGTACTTC. It is translated as CASSLSGGQKETQYF.

This chain links TRBV12-3 or TRBV12-4 with TRBJ2-2, with no clear D. The germline V and J ends were trimmed by 4 bases and 6 bases, with 6 bases remaining between them. CDR3 length equals 12 residues. CDR3 DNA: TGTGCCAGCAGTTGGTTAGCCGGGGAGCTGTTTTTT. Translated: CASSWLAGELFF.

The J gene is TRBJ1-5, the V gene TRBV2; possible D gene TRBD1, 6 bases. V lost 10 bases and J lost 2, with 15 bases in between. Per the germline V gene, CDR1 is SNHLY and CDR2 is FYNNEI. The CDR3 runs to 14 residues. CDR3 coding DNA: TGTGCCACCGAAGAGGGGGACGGCAATCAGCCCCAGCATTTT. It yields the protein CATEEGDGNQPQHF.